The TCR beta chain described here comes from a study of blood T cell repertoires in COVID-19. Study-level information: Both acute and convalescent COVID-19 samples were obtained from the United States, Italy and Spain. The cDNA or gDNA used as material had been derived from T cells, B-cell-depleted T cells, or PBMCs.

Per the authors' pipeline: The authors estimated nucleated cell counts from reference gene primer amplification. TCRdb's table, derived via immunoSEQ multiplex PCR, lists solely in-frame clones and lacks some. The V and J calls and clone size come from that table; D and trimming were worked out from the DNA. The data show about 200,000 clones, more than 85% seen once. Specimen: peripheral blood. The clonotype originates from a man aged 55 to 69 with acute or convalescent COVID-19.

The CDR3 sequence is CASSVGGDGYTF. CDR3 DNA sequence: TGCGCCAGCAGTGTCGGAGGGGATGGCTACACCTTC. The chain is built from TRBV10-2 and TRBJ1-2, with D maybe TRBD1 (5 bases). The CDR3 length is 12 residues. Trimming pared 4 bases from V and 6 bases from J, leaving 9 bases between. CDR1 is WSHSY and CDR2 is SAAADI in the germline V gene.